These T cell receptor beta chains were read from a single sample in a study of blood T cell repertoires in COVID-19. Data came from immunoSEQ multiplex PCR; TCRdb stores just in-frame clones and leaves some out. The sample gives 100,000 or so clones, approximately 92% of which show up once; roughly 30% is in the top ten. Sequenced: peripheral blood. These receptors came from a woman of 80 years or more with acute or convalescent COVID-19. Both conserved end residues are part of each CDR3. Fields, in order: D gene, J gene, V gene, clone size, CDR3 length, CDR3 DNA, CDR3 protein. The D gene is left open where the match is weak. Clone size is shown for a subset of rows, as once, few, many or a class of expanded clone.

- TRBJ2-7 TRBV27 - 13 TGTGCCAGCAGGCGGGGCGGAGCCTACGAGCAGTACTTC CASRRGGAYEQYF
- TRBJ2-2 TRBV6-5 - 14 TGTGCCAGCAGTAGCCTAGTTGGTACCGGGGAGCTGTTTTTT CASSSLVGTGELFF
- TRBJ2-1 TRBV19 - 14 TGTGCCAGTAGTCGTGGGGCCTCCTACAATGAGCAGTTCTTC CASSRGASYNEQFF
- TRBJ1-2 TRBV30 - 12 TGTGCCTGGGCCGGGTTTAACTATGGCTACACCTTC CAWAGFNYGYTF
TRBD1 TRBJ1-5 TRBV10-2 - 13 TGCGCCAGCAGGGGACAGGAGTATCAGCCCCAGCATTTT CASRGQEYQPQHF
TRBD1 TRBJ1-4 TRBV7-2 - 15 TGTGCCAGCAGCTTAGTAGGGGACAGGGGAGGAAAACTGTTTTTT CASSLVGDRGGKLFF
TRBD2 TRBJ2-7 TRBV19 few 17 TGTGCCAGTAGTATAGGACTAGCGGGGGACCCCTCCTACGAGCAGTACTTC CASSIGLAGDPSYEQYF
- TRBJ1-3 TRBV7-2 - 15 TGTGCCAGCAGTTCCGGACAGAACTCTGGAAACACCATATATTTT CASSSGQNSGNTIYF
TRBD1 TRBJ1-2 TRBV18 - 15 TGTGCCAGCTCCCCATCCGACAGGGGGCGCGGGGGCTACACCTTC CASSPSDRGRGGYTF
TRBD2 TRBJ2-1 TRBV7-8 once 16 TGTGCCAGCAGCACCCCTCAGCGGGGGGGCATCAATGAGCAGTTCTTC CASSTPQRGGINEQFF
TRBD1 TRBJ2-7 TRBV5-1 once 14 TGCGCCAGCAGCTTGGCAACAGGGGTTAACGAGCAGTACTTC CASSLATGVNEQYF
TRBD1 TRBJ2-7 TRBV19 - 15 TGTGCCAGTAGTATATTGGACAGGGGGCTCGACGAGCAGTACTTC CASSILDRGLDEQYF
- TRBJ2-7 TRBV3-1/TRBV3-2 - 15 TGTGCCAGCAGCCAAGCCCTACAGAGCTCCTACGAGCAGTACTTC CASSQALQSSYEQYF
- TRBJ2-2 TRBV21-1 once 16 TGTGCCAGCAGCAAAGTTCGGGGGGCGGACACCGGGGAGCTGTTTTTT CASSKVRGADTGELFF
TRBD1 TRBJ1-5 TRBV19 - 15 TGTGCCAGTAGTGGGACAGGGGGAAAAAATCAGCCCCAGCATTTT CASSGTGGKNQPQHF
TRBD1 TRBJ1-3 TRBV29-1 - 14 TGCAGCGTTTCTCCAGGGGGTGGTGGAAACACCATATATTTT CSVSPGGGGNTIYF
TRBD1 TRBJ1-1 TRBV23-1 - 19 TGCGCCAGCAGTCACCTGAAGGACAGGGGCACGGCGGGGAACACTGAAGCTTTCTTT CASSHLKDRGTAGNTEAFF
TRBD2 TRBJ2-7 TRBV7-9 few 14 TGTGCCAGCAGCCTAGCGGGACTAGACTACGAGCAGTACTTC CASSLAGLDYEQYF
- TRBJ1-4 TRBV7-9 - 17 TGTGCCAGCAGCTTACGCCTCGACAGGTCAGCTAATGAAAAACTGTTTTTT CASSLRLDRSANEKLFF
TRBD2 TRBJ2-7 TRBV30 - 15 TGTGCCTGGAGCGGTCCCGGACTAGCGGGGTACGAGCAGTACTTC CAWSGPGLAGYEQYF
- TRBJ2-1 TRBV6-2/TRBV6-3 - 16 TGTGCCAGCAGTTACGGGCGGGGGCTATCCTACAATGAGCAGTTCTTC CASSYGRGLSYNEQFF
- TRBJ1-2 TRBV5-4 - 15 TGTGCCAGCAGCTTGGAGCAGGGCCACAGCTATGGCTACACCTTC CASSLEQGHSYGYTF
TRBD1 TRBJ1-6 TRBV5-1 - 13 TGCGCCAGCGCCCGACAGGGCGATTCACCCCTCCACTTT CASARQGDSPLHF
- TRBJ1-2 TRBV4-3 - 14 TGCGCCAGCAGCCAAGATCCCGTCCGAGAGGCTCGCACCTTC CASSQDPVREARTF
TRBD1 TRBJ2-7 TRBV10-3 few 14 TGTGCCACGAAGAAACAGGGGAATCAATACGAGCAGTACTTC CATKKQGNQYEQYF
- TRBJ1-5 TRBV19 - 14 TGTGCCACTAAACAGGTGGGGTCCAATCAGCCCCAGCATTTT CATKQVGSNQPQHF
TRBD1 TRBJ2-5 TRBV30 - 15 TGTGCCTGGAATTCGGGACAGGGAGCCCAAGAGACCCAGTACTTC CAWNSGQGAQETQYF
- TRBJ1-4 TRBV12-3/TRBV12-4 - 11 TGTGCATCTGCGGTTAGCGAAAAACTGTTTTTT CASAVSEKLFF
- TRBJ1-1 TRBV12-3/TRBV12-4 once 13 TGTGCCAGCAGCCCGGTGGTCAACACTGAAGCTTTCTTT CASSPVVNTEAFF